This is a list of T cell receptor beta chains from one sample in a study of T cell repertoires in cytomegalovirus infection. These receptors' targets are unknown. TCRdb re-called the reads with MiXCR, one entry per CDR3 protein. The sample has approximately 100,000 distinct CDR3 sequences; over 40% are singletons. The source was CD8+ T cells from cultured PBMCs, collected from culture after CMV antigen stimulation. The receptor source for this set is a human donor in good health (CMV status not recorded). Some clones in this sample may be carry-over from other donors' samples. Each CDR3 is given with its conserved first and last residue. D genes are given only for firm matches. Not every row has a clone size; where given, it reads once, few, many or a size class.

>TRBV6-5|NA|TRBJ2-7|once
TGTGCCAGCACCACGGGACCAACCTACGAGCAGTACTTC
CASTTGPTYEQYF
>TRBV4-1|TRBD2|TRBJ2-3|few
TGCGCCAGCAGCCAGACTAGCGGGGCAGATACGCAGTATTTT
CASSQTSGADTQYF
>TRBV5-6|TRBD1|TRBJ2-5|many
TGTGCCAGCAGCTCCGGGACAGAACAAGAGACCCAGTACTTC
CASSSGTEQETQYF
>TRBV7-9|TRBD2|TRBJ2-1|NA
TGTGCCAGCAGCGCCGGACTAGCCAATGAGCAGTTCTTC
CASSAGLANEQFF
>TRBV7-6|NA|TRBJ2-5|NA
TGTGCCAGCAGCTACCCGGGACACCAAGAGACCCAGTACTTC
CASSYPGHQETQYF
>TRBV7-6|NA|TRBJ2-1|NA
TGTGCCAGCAGCTTTAAGGGGAGCTCCTACAATGAGCAGTTCTTC
CASSFKGSSYNEQFF
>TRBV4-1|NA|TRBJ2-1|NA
TGCGCCAGCAGCCAAGGAAGGACCAATCCTTTCAATGAGCAGTTCTTC
CASSQGRTNPFNEQFF
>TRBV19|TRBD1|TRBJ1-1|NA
TGTGCCAGTAGCCCTGGACAGGGGGGGAACACTGAAGCTTTCTTT
CASSPGQGGNTEAFF
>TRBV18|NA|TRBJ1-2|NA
TGTGCCAGCTCACCGATTCGAGGGAGCGGCTACACCTTC
CASSPIRGSGYTF
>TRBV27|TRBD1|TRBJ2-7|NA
TGTGCCAGCAGTCCACAAGACACAGGGGGCGCCGAGCAGTACTTC
CASSPQDTGGAEQYF
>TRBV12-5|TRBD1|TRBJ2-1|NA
TGTGCTAGTGGCCACTCGGACAGGAGCTTAACCTACAATGAGCAGTTCTTC
CASGHSDRSLTYNEQFF
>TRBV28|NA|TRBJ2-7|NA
TGTGCCAGCAGTTCACCGGGTTACGAGCAGTACTTC
CASSSPGYEQYF
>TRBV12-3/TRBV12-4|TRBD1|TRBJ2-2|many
TGTGCCAGCAGTGACCGGGACAGGGAAAGCACCGGGGAGCTGTTTTTT
CASSDRDRESTGELFF
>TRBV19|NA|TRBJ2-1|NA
TGTGCCAGTAGTTTGCCAGGCGACAATGAGCAGTTCTTC
CASSLPGDNEQFF
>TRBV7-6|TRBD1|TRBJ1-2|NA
TGTGCCAGCAGCCCGGACAGGGGGAGCGGCTACACCTTC
CASSPDRGSGYTF
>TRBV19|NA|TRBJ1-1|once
TGTGCCAGTAGTATAGGCGTGACTGAAGCTTTCTTT
CASSIGVTEAFF
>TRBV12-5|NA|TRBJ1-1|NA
TGTGCTAGTGGTTTGACGGGAGGAACTGAAGCTTTCTTT
CASGLTGGTEAFF
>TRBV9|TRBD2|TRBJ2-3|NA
TGTGCCAGCAGCGTATCCAGCGGGGCGGCAGATACGCAGTATTTT
CASSVSSGAADTQYF
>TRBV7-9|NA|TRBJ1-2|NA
TGTGCCAGCAGCTTAAGCAGCGAACTTTATGGCTACACCTTC
CASSLSSELYGYTF
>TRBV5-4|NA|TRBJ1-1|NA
TGTGCCAGCAGCTTGACAGCAAACGAAGCTTTCTTT
CASSLTANEAFF
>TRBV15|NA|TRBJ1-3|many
TGTGCCACCAGCACATTTACACAGAACTCTGGAAACACCATATATTTT
CATSTFTQNSGNTIYF
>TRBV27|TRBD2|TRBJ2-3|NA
TGTGCCAGCACCCAGGGACTAGCCCCCACAGATACGCAGTATTTT
CASTQGLAPTDTQYF
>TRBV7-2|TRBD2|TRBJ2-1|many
TGTGCCAGCAGTACACCGAGGCGGGGGGCCTATGAGCAGTTCTTC
CASSTPRRGAYEQFF
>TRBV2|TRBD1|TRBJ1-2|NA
TGTGCCAGCAGGTGGGACAGCCTCTATGGCTACACCTTC
CASRWDSLYGYTF
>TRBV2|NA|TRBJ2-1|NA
TGTGCCAGCAGTGCCTTCTATCAGAATGAGCAGTTCTTC
CASSAFYQNEQFF
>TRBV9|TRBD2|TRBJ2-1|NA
TGTGCCAGCAGCGTAGTTCTAGCGGGGGGAAACTACAATGAGCAGTTCTTC
CASSVVLAGGNYNEQFF
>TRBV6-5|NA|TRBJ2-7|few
TGTGCCAGCAGAGCAATGGGGACATCCTTCGAGCAGTACTTC
CASRAMGTSFEQYF
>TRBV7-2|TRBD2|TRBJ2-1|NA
TGTGCCAGCAGCTTAGAACTAGCGATTGGCAATGAGCAGTTCTTC
CASSLELAIGNEQFF
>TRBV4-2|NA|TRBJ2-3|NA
TGTGCCAGCAGCCCCCGAGGCTCGGGCACAGATACGCAGTATTTT
CASSPRGSGTDTQYF
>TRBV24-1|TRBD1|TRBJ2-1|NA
TGTGCCACCAGTGACCCTGTGAGGGGACAGGGGCAATACAATGAGCAGTTCTTC
CATSDPVRGQGQYNEQFF
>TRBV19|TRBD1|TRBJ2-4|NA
TGTGCCACGCAGGGGGAATTCAAAAACATTCAGTACTTC
CATQGEFKNIQYF
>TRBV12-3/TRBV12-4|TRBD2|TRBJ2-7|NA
TGTGCCAGCAGTTTGGTCCAGCGGGGGTACGAGCAGTACTTC
CASSLVQRGYEQYF
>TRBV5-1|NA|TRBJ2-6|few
TGCGCCAGCAGCCAAATCTCTGGGGCCAACGTCCTGACTTTC
CASSQISGANVLTF
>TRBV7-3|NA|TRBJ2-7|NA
TGTGCCAGCAGCTTCGCCCCCGGGGAGCAGTACTTC
CASSFAPGEQYF
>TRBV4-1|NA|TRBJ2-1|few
TGCGCCAGCAGCCAATTACTAGAGACGAGCTCCTACAATGAGCAGTTCTTC
CASSQLLETSSYNEQFF
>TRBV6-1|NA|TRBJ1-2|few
TGTGCCAGCAGTGACAACACCCGGGGCTATGGCTACACCTTC
CASSDNTRGYGYTF
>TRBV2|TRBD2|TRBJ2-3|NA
TGTGCCAGCAGTGAATCGCCCAGCGGGGCCACAGATACGCAGTATTTT
CASSESPSGATDTQYF
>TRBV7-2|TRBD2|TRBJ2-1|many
TGTGCCAGCAGCCCCGATCTAACTAGCGGCAATGAGCAGTTCTTC
CASSPDLTSGNEQFF
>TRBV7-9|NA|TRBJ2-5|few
TGTGCCAGCAGCTTAGCTGAACTACCGTACCAAGAGACCCAGTACTTC
CASSLAELPYQETQYF
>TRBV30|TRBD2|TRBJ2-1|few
TGTGCCTGGAGTGAGACTAGCGCCGGTGAGCAGTTCTTC
CAWSETSAGEQFF
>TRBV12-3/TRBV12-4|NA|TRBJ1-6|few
TGTGCCAGCAGTTTAGAGGGCCCACCCCTCCACTTT
CASSLEGPPLHF
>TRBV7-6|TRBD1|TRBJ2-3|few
TGTGCCAGCAGCTTCGGACAGGGCACAGATACGCAGTATTTT
CASSFGQGTDTQYF
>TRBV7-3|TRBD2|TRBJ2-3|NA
TGTGCCAGCAGCTTAGTAGCGGGGGGTATAGATACGCAGTATTTT
CASSLVAGGIDTQYF
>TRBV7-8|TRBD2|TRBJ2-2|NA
TGTGCCAGCAGCTGGACGAGTAGCGGGGAACCAAACACCGGGGAGCTGTTTTTT
CASSWTSSGEPNTGELFF
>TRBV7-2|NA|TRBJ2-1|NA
TGTGCCAGCAGCCCCCGGGGTAGTTCCTACAATGAGCAGTTCTTC
CASSPRGSSYNEQFF
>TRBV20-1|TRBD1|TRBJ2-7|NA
TGCAGTGCTAGATCCACGACAGGGGGCTACGAGCAGTACTTC
CSARSTTGGYEQYF
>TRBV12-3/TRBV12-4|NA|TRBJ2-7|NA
TGTGCCAGCAGTCCACCCGGTGGACGGAGTATGTACGAGCAGTACTTC
CASSPPGGRSMYEQYF
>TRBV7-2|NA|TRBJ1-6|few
TGTGCCAGCAGCTTAATCCGAGGGCGGAATTCACCCCTCCACTTT
CASSLIRGRNSPLHF